The 8 T cell receptor beta chains below were found in one sample sequenced in a study of shared clonotypes between healthy human individuals. The table came from immunoSEQ multiplex PCR; TCRdb's copy has only in-frame clones and leaves some out. The sample holds approximately 500,000 clones; almost 97% are singletons and the top ten take 0.06%. The sample consisted of naive CD4+ T cells sorted from blood. The subset here: CD45RA+ positively selected. The source of these receptors is a woman aged 25 to 45 in good health.

The J gene is TRBJ2-1, the V gene TRBV7-3; 14 bases are shared with TRBD2. This CDR3 is 17 amino acids long. The germline V gene encodes CDR1 SGHTA and CDR2 FQGTGA. Germline trimming cut 5 bases from V and 7 bases from J; bases unmatched to any gene: 10. The CDR3 bases are TGTGCCAGCAGCGCCCCGGGACTAGCGGGAGAGTGGAATGAGCAGTTCTTC. Translation gives CASSAPGLAGEWNEQFF.

The chain joins TRBV7-9 to TRBJ2-5, with a tentative D call TRBD2 (6 bases). CDR1 is SEHNR and CDR2 is FQNEAQ in the germline V gene (reference sequence). The germline V and J ends were trimmed by 5 bases and 2 bases, with 12 bases remaining between them. The CDR3 contains 14 residues. CDR3 in DNA: TGTGCCAGCAGCCATGAGGGAGGACAAGAGACCCAGTACTTC. Translated: CASSHEGGQETQYF.

The chain links TRBV27 to TRBJ1-4; the D gene is possibly TRBD1 (5 bases). V was shortened by 5 bases and J by 4 bases, with 11 bases between the two germline ends. The CDR3 is made up of 14 amino acids. Germline V lookup: CDR1 MNHEY, CDR2 SMNVEV (reference sequence). This chain's CDR3 is CASSRGGVNEKLFF. CDR3 bases: TGTGCCAGCAGTCGGGGAGGGGTTAATGAAAAACTGTTTTTT.

The rearrangement uses TRBV6-4 and TRBJ2-1; 12 bases line up with TRBD2. The germline V gene encodes CDR1 MRHNA and CDR2 SNTAGT. The CDR3 spans 16 residues. With 5 bases clipped from V and 4 bases from J, the junction kept 6 bases outside the gene matches. CDR3 coding DNA: TGTGCCAGCAGTCCGACTAGCGGGAGTTTGTACAATGAGCAGTTCTTC. It yields the protein CASSPTSGSLYNEQFF.

The chain links TRBV28 to TRBJ1-1; D is perhaps TRBD1 (6 bases). Germline CDR1 and CDR2: MDHEN and SYDVKM. The CDR3 runs to 13 residues. V lost 10 bases, J lost 1 base, and 13 bases lay in between. Written as DNA, the CDR3 is TGTGCCACAACCGGGACACCGAACACTGAAGCTTTCTTT. Its translation is CATTGTPNTEAFF.

The genes are TRBV7-9 and TRBJ2-7; a weak D match, TRBD1 (6 bases). CDR1 and CDR2 from the germline V gene are SEHNR and FQNEAQ (reference sequence). CDR3 size: 13 residues. V gave up 3 bases and J gave up 2 bases, with 8 bases separating them. CDR3: CASSFSGAYEQYF. The CDR3 bases are TGTGCCAGCAGCTTCTCAGGGGCCTACGAGCAGTACTTC.

This clone appeared a single time. The rearrangement joins TRBV5-1 to TRBJ1-1, with D perhaps TRBD1 (5 bases). V dropped 4 bases and J dropped 4 bases, with 11 bases sitting between them. CDR1 is SGHRS and CDR2 is YFSETQ in the germline V gene. There are 13 residues in the CDR3. Written as DNA, the CDR3 is TGCGCCAGCAGCAGGGGTTCGTCCACTGAAGCTTTCTTT. The encoded protein is CASSRGSSTEAFF.

The genes are TRBV23-1 and TRBJ1-5; D perhaps matches TRBD1 (5 bases). TRBV23-1 is identified as an open reading frame with a role that is uncertain. Trimming took 0 bases from V and 5 from J, leaving 8 bases between them. The CDR3 length is 14 residues. CDR3 protein: CASSQSRGDQPQHF. CDR3 nucleotide sequence: TGCGCCAGCAGTCAATCGAGGGGAGATCAGCCCCAGCATTTT.